A selection of T cell receptor beta chains follows, all from one sample in a study of cytomegalovirus exposure and HLA in healthy donors. Sequencing was performed with immunoSEQ multiplex PCR; in TCRdb, only in-frame clones are kept and a portion is missing. This sample has 200,000 to 250,000 clones, with more than 60% found just once. The sequencing input was PBMCs. Every receptor here comes from a woman aged 30 to 39 in good health and CMV-seronegative. Each CDR3 is given with its conserved first and last residue. The D gene is left open where the match is weak. Only part of the rows carry a size: once, few, many, or a class if the clone is expanded.

v_gene	j_gene	d_gene	abundance	CDR3aa	CDR3nt
TRBV10-3	TRBJ2-1	TRBD2	.	CAISESPSGGLGGLHNEQFF	TGTGCCATCAGTGAGTCTCCCAGCGGGGGGCTGGGGGGCCTTCACAATGAGCAGTTCTTC
TRBV6-5	TRBJ1-6	.	.	CATSRDFLDSPLHF	TGTGCCACCTCCCGAGATTTTTTGGATTCACCCCTCCACTTT
TRBV7-2	TRBJ2-2	TRBD2	.	CASRPILAGGIGELFF	TGTGCCAGCAGGCCTATCCTAGCGGGAGGGATCGGGGAGCTGTTTTTT
TRBV7-9	TRBJ1-6	TRBD1	.	CASSPDRVKNNSPLHF	TGTGCCAGCAGCCCTGACAGGGTAAAGAATAATTCACCCCTCCACTTT
TRBV13	TRBJ1-1	.	.	CASSLGQEINTEAFF	TGTGCCAGCAGCTTAGGACAGGAAATTAACACTGAAGCTTTCTTT
TRBV9	TRBJ1-2	.	few	CASSAYTYGYTF	TGTGCCAGCAGCGCTTACACGTATGGCTACACCTTC
TRBV7-2	TRBJ2-2	.	.	CASSLTGDTGELFF	TGTGCCAGCAGCTTAACGGGTGACACCGGGGAGCTGTTTTTT
TRBV30	TRBJ2-7	TRBD1	.	CAWSSTGDPSGQYF	TGTGCCTGGAGTTCGACAGGGGATCCCTCTGGGCAGTACTTC
TRBV25-1	TRBJ1-2	TRBD1	.	CASSDQGEGYKGYTF	TGTGCCAGCAGTGACCAGGGGGAAGGTTACAAGGGCTACACCTTC
TRBV2	TRBJ2-4	.	.	CASSAQGAGLAKNIQYF	TGTGCCAGCAGCGCTCAAGGGGCGGGACTAGCCAAAAACATTCAGTACTTC
TRBV9	TRBJ1-1	.	.	CASSATGRVAEAFF	TGTGCCAGCAGCGCCACAGGGAGGGTGGCTGAAGCTTTCTTT
TRBV11-2	TRBJ2-7	TRBD2	.	CASSGQLTSGGEQYF	TGTGCCAGCAGCGGACAACTGACTAGCGGGGGCGAGCAGTACTTC
TRBV5-4	TRBJ1-2	TRBD1	.	CASSWGQGAGYTF	TGTGCCAGCAGCTGGGGACAGGGGGCCGGCTACACCTTC
TRBV9	TRBJ2-7	.	.	CASSGRTDSYEQYF	TGTGCCAGCAGCGGACGGACAGATTCATACGAGCAGTACTTC
TRBV9	TRBJ1-4	.	.	CASSPEEGPNEKLFF	TGTGCCAGCAGCCCTGAGGAGGGGCCCAATGAAAAACTGTTTTTT
TRBV9	TRBJ1-6	TRBD1	.	CASSVRQGNSPLHF	TGTGCCAGCAGCGTTCGACAGGGGAATTCACCCCTCCACTTT
TRBV10-3	TRBJ2-7	TRBD2	few	CAIRNSGETYEQYF	TGTGCCATCAGAAATAGCGGGGAGACCTACGAGCAGTACTTC
TRBV11-3	TRBJ1-1	.	.	CASSLYRDTEAFF	TGTGCCAGCAGCTTGTATCGGGACACTGAAGCTTTCTTT
TRBV7-9	TRBJ2-1	TRBD2	.	CAISPKSRLAGVRNEQFF	TGTGCCATCAGCCCAAAAAGCAGACTAGCGGGAGTGAGGAATGAGCAGTTCTTC
TRBV7-2	TRBJ2-1	TRBD2	.	CASSLVTSGSEQFF	TGTGCCAGCAGCTTAGTGACTAGCGGGAGTGAGCAGTTCTTC
TRBV5-4	TRBJ2-2	.	.	CASSSDITGELFF	TGTGCCAGCAGCTCAGACATCACCGGGGAGCTGTTTTTT
TRBV6-5	TRBJ2-2	TRBD2	.	CASSFASGLNTGELFF	TGTGCCAGCAGTTTCGCTAGCGGGTTGAACACCGGGGAGCTGTTTTTT
TRBV5-5	TRBJ2-3	TRBD1	few	CASSEQWTGVPDTQYF	TGTGCCAGCAGCGAGCAATGGACAGGGGTACCAGATACGCAGTATTTT
TRBV10-3	TRBJ1-1	.	once	CAISEGQGNTEAFF	TGTGCCATCAGTGAGGGGCAGGGGAACACTGAAGCTTTCTTT
TRBV7-8	TRBJ2-5	.	.	CASSLVVGGRFQETQYF	TGTGCCAGCAGCTTAGTGGTGGGAGGAAGGTTCCAAGAGACCCAGTACTTC
TRBV30	TRBJ2-3	.	.	CAWSVLSTDTQYF	TGTGCCTGGAGTGTACTTAGCACAGATACGCAGTATTTT
TRBV19	TRBJ1-1	.	.	CASSPRQNTEAFF	TGTGCCAGTAGTCCCCGACAGAACACTGAAGCTTTCTTT